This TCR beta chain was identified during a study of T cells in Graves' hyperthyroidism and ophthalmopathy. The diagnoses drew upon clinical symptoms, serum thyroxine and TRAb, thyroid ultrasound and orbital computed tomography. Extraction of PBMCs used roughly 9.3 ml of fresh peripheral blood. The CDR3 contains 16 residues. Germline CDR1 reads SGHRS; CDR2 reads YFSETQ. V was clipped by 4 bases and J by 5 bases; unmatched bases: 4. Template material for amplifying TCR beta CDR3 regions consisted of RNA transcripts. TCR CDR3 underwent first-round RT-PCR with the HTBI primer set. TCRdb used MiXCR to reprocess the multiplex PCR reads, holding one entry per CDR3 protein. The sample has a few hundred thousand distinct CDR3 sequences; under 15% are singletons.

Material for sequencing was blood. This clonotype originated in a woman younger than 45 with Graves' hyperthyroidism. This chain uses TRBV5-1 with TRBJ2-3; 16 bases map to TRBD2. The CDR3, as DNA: TGCGCCAGCAGCCCGGGACTAGCGGGGGGGAAAGATACGCAGTATTTT. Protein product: CASSPGLAGGKDTQYF.